This T cell receptor beta chain was identified during a study of T-cell reconstitution after alpha-beta-depleted transplantation in children. Trimming shortened V by 5 bases and J by 3 bases, and 19 bases separated the two germline ends. Germline V CDR1 and CDR2: SGHVS, FQNEAQ. The CDR3 runs to 16 residues. This clonotype was observed at least ten times. Unique molecular identifiers were built into the TCRbeta library. TCRdb itself ran the PCR reads through MiXCR, one entry per CDR3 protein. The profile shows about 610,000 distinct CDR3 sequences, 10% to 13% of them singletons. The TCR sequence derives from a human donor who donated a stem cell graft to a child with acute myeloid leukemia. Here the sequenced sample was PBMCs from the stem cell graft donor, taken from the stem cell graft. This chain joins TRBV7-8 and TRBJ2-5; TRBD2 might be the D (6 bases). CDR3 nucleotide sequence: TGTGCCAGCAGCCTGAAGATTGGGACTCTAAAAGAGACCCAGTACTTC. It encodes CASSLKIGTLKETQYF.